These T cell receptor beta chains were read from a single sample in a study of control samples from healthy donors and cancer patients. TCRdb's table, derived via immunoSEQ multiplex PCR, lists solely in-frame clones and lacks some. The sample has fewer than 200,000 clones; roughly 90% are singletons. The sample was blood. These receptors all stem from a young man in good health. CDR3s include the opening cysteine and the closing phenylalanine or tryptophan. The D gene is left open where the match is weak. The size of a clone is reported for some rows only, either as once, few or many, or as a class for expanded clones.

D gene	V gene	J gene	clone size	CDR3 protein	CDR3 DNA
NA	TRBV18	TRBJ1-5	NA	CASSPRQGNQPQHF	TGTGCCAGCTCACCGCGGCAGGGGAATCAGCCCCAGCATTTT
NA	TRBV11-2	TRBJ2-3	once	CASSLGRADTQYF	TGTGCCAGCAGTCTGGGGCGGGCAGATACGCAGTATTTT
TRBD1	TRBV29-1	TRBJ2-7	NA	CSVAPIRQGGYEQYF	TGCAGCGTTGCCCCAATCCGACAGGGTGGGTACGAGCAGTACTTC
NA	TRBV9	TRBJ2-7	few	CASSVEEGTKQYF	TGTGCCAGCAGCGTAGAAGAAGGAACGAAGCAGTACTTC
NA	TRBV6-6	TRBJ1-2	NA	CASLGGSYGYTF	TGTGCCAGCCTGGGGGGCAGCTATGGCTACACCTTC
NA	TRBV9	TRBJ2-2	NA	CASSVGGLVGTGELFF	TGTGCCAGCAGCGTGGGCGGTCTCGTAGGCACCGGGGAGCTGTTTTTT
NA	TRBV18	TRBJ1-1	NA	CASLQGMNTEAFF	TGTGCCAGCTTGCAGGGGATGAACACTGAAGCTTTCTTT
NA	TRBV7-8	TRBJ2-2	NA	CASSLPQGVGELFF	TGTGCCAGCAGCTTACCACAGGGTGTCGGGGAGCTGTTTTTT
TRBD1	TRBV2	TRBJ1-5	NA	CASSGQGRGNQPQHF	TGTGCCAGCAGCGGACAGGGTAGGGGCAATCAGCCCCAGCATTTT
NA	TRBV18	TRBJ1-3	NA	CASSPKGNGNTIYF	TGTGCCAGCTCCCCGAAAGGGAATGGAAACACCATATATTTT
NA	TRBV18	TRBJ1-5	NA	CASSPATTNQPQHF	TGTGCCAGCTCACCAGCGACTACCAATCAGCCCCAGCATTTT
TRBD1	TRBV5-1	TRBJ1-2	NA	CASSPGQGEYGYTF	TGCGCCAGCAGCCCTGGACAGGGCGAGTATGGCTACACCTTC
NA	TRBV27	TRBJ2-7	NA	CASSYRDGYEQYF	TGTGCCAGCAGCTACCGGGACGGCTACGAGCAGTACTTC
NA	TRBV5-7	TRBJ2-5	NA	CASSLAGGSGQETQYF	TGTGCCAGCAGCTTGGCTGGGGGGAGTGGGCAAGAGACCCAGTACTTC
NA	TRBV7-9	TRBJ2-7	NA	CASVGGVYEQYF	TGTGCCAGCGTTGGCGGCGTCTACGAGCAGTACTTC
NA	TRBV4-1	TRBJ1-6	NA	CASSQEGLGTSYNSPLHF	TGCGCCAGCAGCCAAGAAGGTCTCGGGACAAGCTATAATTCACCCCTCCACTTT
NA	TRBV11-3	TRBJ2-7	NA	CASSLRTAYEQYF	TGTGCCAGCAGCTTAAGGACAGCCTACGAGCAGTACTTC
NA	TRBV19	TRBJ1-2	NA	CASQKGDHGYTF	TGTGCCAGTCAAAAAGGGGATCATGGCTACACCTTC
NA	TRBV7-9	TRBJ1-5	NA	CASSLGSPDQPQHF	TGTGCCAGCAGCTTGGGGTCACCCGATCAGCCCCAGCATTTT
TRBD1	TRBV10-3	TRBJ2-7	NA	CAIQGAFAEQYF	TGTGCCATCCAGGGGGCGTTCGCCGAGCAGTACTTC
NA	TRBV5-5	TRBJ2-1	NA	CASSFGVPNNEQFF	TGTGCCAGCAGCTTCGGGGTCCCTAACAATGAGCAGTTCTTC
NA	TRBV5-6	TRBJ2-1	NA	CASSLGHTYNEQFF	TGTGCCAGCAGCTTGGGACATACCTACAATGAGCAGTTCTTC
NA	TRBV24-1	TRBJ1-1	NA	CATSDYGFRAFF	TGTGCCACCAGTGATTATGGGTTTCGAGCTTTCTTT
TRBD1	TRBV27	TRBJ2-7	NA	CASSRQGVPYEQYF	TGTGCCAGCAGCCGACAGGGGGTCCCCTACGAGCAGTACTTC